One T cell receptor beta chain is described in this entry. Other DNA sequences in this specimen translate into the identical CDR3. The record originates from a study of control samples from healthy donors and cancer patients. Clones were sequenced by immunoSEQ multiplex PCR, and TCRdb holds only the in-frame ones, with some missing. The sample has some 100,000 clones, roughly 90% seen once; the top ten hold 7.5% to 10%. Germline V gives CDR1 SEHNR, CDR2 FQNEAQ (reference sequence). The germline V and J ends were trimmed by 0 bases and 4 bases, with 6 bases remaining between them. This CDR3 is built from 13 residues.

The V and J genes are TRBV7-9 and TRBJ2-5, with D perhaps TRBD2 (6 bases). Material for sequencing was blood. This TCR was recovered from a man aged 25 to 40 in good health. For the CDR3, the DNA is TGTGCCAGCAGCTTAGCCGGGAGAGAGACCCAGTACTTC. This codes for CASSLAGRETQYF. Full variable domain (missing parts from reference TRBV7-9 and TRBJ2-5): DTGVSQNPRHKITKRGQNVTFRCDPISEHNRLYWYRQTLGQGPEFLTYFQNEAQLEKSRLLSDRFSAERPKGSFSTLEIQRTEQGDSAMYLCASSLAGRETQYFGPGTRLLVL.